These 9 T cell receptor beta chains share one sample of origin, sequenced in a study of blood T cell repertoires in COVID-19. TCRdb's table, derived via immunoSEQ multiplex PCR, lists solely in-frame clones and lacks some. The table records roughly 100,000 clones, roughly 90% of them present only once. Material: peripheral blood. These receptors all stem from a human donor with COVID-19, enrolled during active disease. The donor label of this sample is uncertain.

V and J are TRBV27 and TRBJ2-1, with D tentatively TRBD1 (6 bases). CDR3 length: 14 amino acids. V was shortened by 10 bases and J by 9 bases, with 22 bases between the two germline ends. Looked up from germline, CDR1 is MNHEY and CDR2 is SMNVEV (reference sequence). The chain's CDR3 is CATIRGRGWGEQFF. The CDR3 DNA reads TGTGCCACCATTCGGGGCAGGGGTTGGGGTGAGCAGTTCTTC.

V is TRBV3-1 (or the pseudogene TRBV3-2) and J is TRBJ2-7; D is possibly TRBD2 (5 bases). This CDR3 is 14 amino acids long. CDR1 and CDR2 from the germline V gene are LGHDT and YNNKEL (reference sequence). V dropped 2 bases and J dropped 5 bases, with 13 bases sitting between them. The CDR3 is CASSQSSGLNEQYF. The DNA of the CDR3 is TGTGCCAGCAGCCAATCCAGCGGTCTCAACGAGCAGTACTTC.

The sample holds a few counts of this clone. J is TRBJ1-6 and V is TRBV5-1; no clear D. Germline V gene data show CDR1 as SGHRS and CDR2 as YFSETQ. This CDR3 has 15 residues. Between the trimmed V and J ends, which lost 5 bases and 5 bases, there was a span of 14 bases. The DNA of the CDR3 is TGCGCCAGCAGATCGCCGACACCGAATAATTCACCCCTCCACTTT. As protein: CASRSPTPNNSPLHF.

The V and J genes are TRBV25-1 and TRBJ2-3; 7 bases align to TRBD2. The germline gives CDR1 MGHDK, CDR2 SYGVNS. With 5 bases clipped from V and 2 bases from J, the junction kept 7 bases outside the gene matches. The CDR3 has 15 amino acids. CDR3 protein: CASSTPGLLTDTQYF. The DNA for the CDR3 is TGTGCCAGCAGTACACCGGGACTACTCACAGATACGCAGTATTTT.

The rearrangement joins TRBV7-2 to TRBJ1-5, with D tentatively TRBD1 (6 bases). V dropped 2 bases and J dropped 2 bases, with 7 bases sitting between them. Germline CDR1 SGHTA, CDR2 FQGNSA. This CDR3 is 14 amino acids long. The CDR3 sequence is CASSLRQGNQPQHF. CDR3 DNA sequence: TGTGCCAGCAGCTTACGACAGGGCAATCAGCCCCAGCATTTT.

The J gene is TRBJ2-7, the V gene TRBV6-2 or TRBV6-3, with D possibly being TRBD2 (6 bases). Germline CDR1 reads MNHEY; CDR2 reads SVGEGT. V was trimmed by 5 bases and J by 6 bases, leaving 14 bases between them. This CDR3 is 13 amino acids long. Written as DNA, the CDR3 is TGTGCCAGCAGTGTCGGAGGGTTTTCCGAGCAGTACTTC. It codes for CASSVGGFSEQYF.

This clone was seen a single time. The chain recombines TRBV23-1 with TRBJ2-7; D not resolved. TRBV23-1 is flagged as an ORF with uncertain function. With 4 bases removed from V and 0 bases from J, the gap between germline ends came to 4 bases. The CDR3 covers 12 residues. The chain's CDR3 is CASSPCSYEQYF. The CDR3, as DNA: TGCGCCAGCAGTCCGTGCTCCTACGAGCAGTACTTC.

The CDR3 loop is CASREYRNQPQHF. The CDR3 DNA sequence: TGCGCCAGCAGAGAATACAGGAATCAGCCCCAGCATTTT. The V call is TRBV10-2, the J call TRBJ1-5; TRBD1 might be the D (5 bases). From germline, CDR1 is WSHSY and CDR2 SAAADI. The CDR3 covers 13 residues. The V end was cut by 6 bases, the J end by 4 bases, with 10 bases between.

This chain uses TRBV3-1 (or the pseudogene TRBV3-2) with TRBJ1-4; D unresolved. From germline, CDR1 is LGHDT and CDR2 YNNKEL (reference sequence). The CDR3 runs to 16 residues. The V end lost 0 bases, the J end lost 2 bases, and 10 bases lay between the germline ends. CDR3 coding DNA: TGTGCCAGCAGCCAAGAGGGAGCGCCGACTAATGAAAAACTGTTTTTT. Translation gives CASSQEGAPTNEKLFF.